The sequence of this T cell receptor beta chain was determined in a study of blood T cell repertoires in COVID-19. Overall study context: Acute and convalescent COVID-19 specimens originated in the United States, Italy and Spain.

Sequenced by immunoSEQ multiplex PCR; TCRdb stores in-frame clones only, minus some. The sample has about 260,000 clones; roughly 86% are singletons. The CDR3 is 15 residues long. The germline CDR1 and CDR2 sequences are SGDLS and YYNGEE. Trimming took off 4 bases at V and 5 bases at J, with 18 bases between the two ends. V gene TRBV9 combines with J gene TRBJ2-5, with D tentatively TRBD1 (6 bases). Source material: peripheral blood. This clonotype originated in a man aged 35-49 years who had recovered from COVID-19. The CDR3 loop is CASSWGHTSQETQYF. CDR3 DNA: TGTGCCAGCAGCTGGGGACACACCAGTCAGGAGACCCAGTACTTC.